The next 9 T cell receptor beta chains were all read from a single sample in a study of PD-L1 blockade in urothelial cancer. Time point: pretreatment peripheral blood. TCRdb keeps only in-frame clones here, not all; method: immunoSEQ multiplex PCR. This table has about 79,000 clones, 85% appearing once. The sequencing here drew on PBMCs, taken around atezolizumab (anti-PD-L1) treatment. The receptors come from a man aged 35-49 years with urothelial cancer.

The chain employs TRBV7-6 and TRBJ2-3, with D perhaps TRBD2 (5 bases). V was trimmed by 11 bases and J by 4 bases, leaving 13 bases between them. The germline gives CDR1 SGHVS, CDR2 FNYEAQ. The CDR3 runs to 12 residues. The CDR3 bases are TGTGCCTCAGACTCCGGGGCAGATACGCAGTATTTT. This codes for CASDSGADTQYF.

This clone was recorded only once. V usage is TRBV20-1 and J usage is TRBJ2-2; 7 bases are shared with TRBD2. The V and J ends lost 4 bases and 8 bases, in that order; junction bases with no gene match: 1. The CDR3 is 11 amino acids. Germline V lookup: CDR1 DFQATT, CDR2 SNEGSKA (reference sequence). The CDR3 DNA reads TGCAGTGCTATTAGCGGGGGGGAGCTGTTTTTT. It translates to CSAISGGELFF.

This chain connects TRBV20-1 to TRBJ1-4; D is perhaps TRBD1 (6 bases). This CDR3 is built from 11 residues. The germline V gene encodes CDR1 DFQATT and CDR2 SNEGSKA (reference sequence). V lost 4 bases and J lost 13, with 13 bases in between. The CDR3 bases are TGCAGTGCTACCCAGGGGAGACGACTGTTTTTT. Protein: CSATQGRRLFF.

The V gene is TRBV2, the J gene TRBJ2-7, with 9 bases that match TRBD1. The germline CDR1 and CDR2 sequences are SNHLY and FYNNEI. This CDR3 has 13 residues. Losses at the gene ends were 6 bases for V and 5 bases for J; bases not matched to a gene: 5. The DNA for the CDR3 is TGTGCCAGCAGAACAGGGGGCGTCGACGAGCAGTACTTC. This encodes CASRTGGVDEQYF.

The rearrangement joins TRBV9 to TRBJ2-5, with D perhaps TRBD2 (5 bases). Germline CDR1 and CDR2: SGDLS and YYNGEE. Between the trimmed V and J ends, which lost 0 bases and 4 bases, there was a span of 16 bases. The CDR3 is made up of 16 amino acids. The CDR3 DNA reads as TGTGCCAGCAGCGTAGGCCCCCTGGGAGTCGCAGAGACCCAGTACTTC. Protein product: CASSVGPLGVAETQYF.

This clone came up a few times. The chain joins TRBV2 to TRBJ2-3; 7 nucleotides agree with TRBD2. This CDR3 contains 13 residues. CDR1 is SNHLY and CDR2 is FYNNEI in the germline V gene. Trimming at V came to 5 bases and at J to 2 bases, leaving 1 base not matched to a gene. CDR3 in amino acids: CASSREDTDTQYF. In DNA form, the CDR3 reads TGTGCCAGCAGTCGGGAGGACACAGATACGCAGTATTTT.

The chain recombines TRBV2 with TRBJ1-1; maybe TRBD1 (6 bases). Trimming stripped 5 bases from V and 1 base from J, with 8 bases between. This CDR3 has 13 residues. CDR1 is SNHLY and CDR2 is FYNNEI in the germline V gene. CDR3 region: CASSPTGNTEAFF. The CDR3 DNA sequence: TGTGCCAGCAGTCCGACAGGGAACACTGAAGCTTTCTTT.

The V gene is TRBV7-2, the J gene TRBJ2-1; 8 nucleotides line up with TRBD2. V shed 6 bases and J 6 bases; nucleotides not matched to a gene: 4. CDR3 size: 13 residues. CDR1 is SGHTA, CDR2 FQGNSA, per germline. For the CDR3, the DNA is TGTGCCAGCAGAGCGGGAGCCCGCAATGAGCAGTTCTTC. This translates into CASRAGARNEQFF.

The chain carries TRBV29-1 and TRBJ1-1, with D possibly being TRBD1 (6 bases). The germline V and J ends were trimmed by 5 bases and 5 bases, with 18 bases remaining between them. The CDR3 sequence is 14 residues long. Germline V gene sequence: CDR1 SQVTM, CDR2 ANQGSEA. CDR3 residues: CSVTFSGGATEAFF. DNA of the CDR3: TGCAGCGTTACCTTCAGTGGGGGCGCGACTGAAGCTTTCTTT.